Listed below are T cell receptor beta chains from one sample, sequenced in a study of CD8 T cell repertoires and HIV-1 epitope variants. No cognate antigen is known for these TCRs. Data came from immunoSEQ multiplex PCR; TCRdb stores just in-frame clones and leaves some out. The table records about 4,000 clones, roughly two thirds of them present only once. Sequenced material: cultured CD8+ T cells derived from PBMCs. The receptors shown here come from a male donor with HIV. Both conserved end residues are part of each CDR3. Each record gives: D gene, clone size, J gene, V gene, CDR3 protein, CDR3 DNA. D genes are given only for firm matches. The size of a clone is reported for some rows only, either as once, few or many, or as a class for expanded clones.

d_call: .
clone_size: .
j_call: TRBJ2-2
v_call: TRBV27
cdr3_aa: CASNAGRRTGELFF
cdr3_nt: TGTGCCAGCAATGCTGGACGGAGAACCGGGGAGCTGTTTTTT

d_call: .
clone_size: once
j_call: TRBJ2-1
v_call: TRBV5-4
cdr3_aa: CASSLGRNEQFF
cdr3_nt: TGTGCCAGCAGCTTGGGCAGAAATGAGCAGTTCTTC

d_call: TRBD1
clone_size: once
j_call: TRBJ1-2
v_call: TRBV6-5
cdr3_aa: CASTPDRANYGYTF
cdr3_nt: TGTGCCAGCACCCCGGACAGGGCTAACTATGGCTACACCTTC

d_call: .
clone_size: .
j_call: TRBJ1-2
v_call: TRBV30
cdr3_aa: CAWFNLQVAYGYTF
cdr3_nt: TGTGCCTGGTTTAACTTACAGGTAGCCTATGGCTACACCTTC

d_call: .
clone_size: .
j_call: TRBJ1-1
v_call: TRBV14
cdr3_aa: CASSQVEAGTEAFF
cdr3_nt: TGTGCCAGCAGCCAAGTTGAAGCGGGCACTGAAGCTTTCTTT

d_call: .
clone_size: once
j_call: TRBJ2-7
v_call: TRBV29-1
cdr3_aa: CSVERDGKYEQYF
cdr3_nt: TGCAGCGTAGAAAGGGACGGAAAATACGAGCAGTACTTC

d_call: .
clone_size: .
j_call: TRBJ2-1
v_call: TRBV5-1
cdr3_aa: CASSLDSYNEQFF
cdr3_nt: TGCGCCAGCAGCTTGGACAGTTACAATGAGCAGTTCTTC

d_call: .
clone_size: .
j_call: TRBJ2-5
v_call: TRBV18
cdr3_aa: CASSPGVETQYF
cdr3_nt: TGTGCCAGCTCACCGGGCGTTGAGACCCAGTACTTC

d_call: .
clone_size: .
j_call: TRBJ2-7
v_call: TRBV5-6
cdr3_aa: CASSFQAGLRRYEQYF
cdr3_nt: TGTGCCAGCAGCTTTCAAGCGGGCCTAAGGAGATACGAGCAGTACTTC

d_call: TRBD1
clone_size: .
j_call: TRBJ1-1
v_call: TRBV28
cdr3_aa: CASSPLLDRVAEAFF
cdr3_nt: TGTGCCAGCAGTCCACTCCTAGACAGGGTAGCTGAAGCTTTCTTT

d_call: TRBD2
clone_size: .
j_call: TRBJ2-5
v_call: TRBV7-2
cdr3_aa: CASGQGLAGGRETQYF
cdr3_nt: TGTGCCAGCGGACAGGGACTAGCGGGAGGAAGGGAGACCCAGTACTTC